The 25 T cell receptor beta chains below all came from one sample that was sequenced in a study of cytomegalovirus exposure and HLA in healthy donors. It was with 60 Vbeta and 13 Jbeta primers that the PCR ran. Only in-frame clones appear in the TCRdb table, and some are missing; sequencing was by immunoSEQ multiplex PCR. The sample has fewer than 250,000 clones; 81% are singletons. Input material: PBMCs. Receptors originate from a man younger than 30 in good health and CMV-seronegative.

The chain combines TRBV19 with TRBJ1-2; the match to TRBD1 covers 7 bases. From germline, CDR1 is LNHDA and CDR2 SQIVND (reference sequence). The junction had 6 bases not matched to a gene; V was cut back by 7 bases and J by 4 bases. This CDR3 region has 13 residues. The CDR3 nucleotides read TGTGCCAGTAAGGGGGCGCAGGGCTATGGCTACACCTTC. Amino acid sequence: CASKGAQGYGYTF.

This clone appeared once. The rearrangement joins TRBV7-9 to TRBJ2-2; TRBD1 aligns across 7 bases. The CDR3 totals 16 residues. Germline V gene lookup returns CDR1 SEHNR and CDR2 FQNEAQ (reference sequence). With 5 bases clipped from V and 4 bases from J, the junction kept 10 bases outside the gene matches. DNA of the CDR3: TGTGCCAGCAGCGGCCCAGACAGGGCAGGCACCGGGGAGCTGTTTTTT. It specifies CASSGPDRAGTGELFF.

In its sample, this clone was seen a few times. The chain uses TRBV14 and TRBJ1-2; tentative D call: TRBD1 (6 bases). V was clipped by 0 bases and J by 4 bases, with 9 bases between them. Germline V lookup: CDR1 SGHDN, CDR2 FVKESK. The CDR3 has 14 residues. The CDR3 DNA follows: TGTGCCAGCAGCCAAGAAGGGGGGGGCTATGGCTACACCTTC. Residues: CASSQEGGGYGYTF.

The J gene is TRBJ2-4, the V gene TRBV5-5, with TRBD1 identical over 7 bases. This CDR3 is built from 15 residues. Germline loops: CDR1 SGHKS, CDR2 YYEKEE (reference sequence). V was clipped by 4 bases and J by 4 bases; unmatched bases: 8. The CDR3 nucleotides are TGTGCCAGCAGCATGGGGACAGCTCAAAAAAACATTCAGTACTTC. Encoded protein: CASSMGTAQKNIQYF.

CDR3 residues: CASSLRAVHYGYTF. In nucleotides, the CDR3 is TGTGCCAGCAGTTTGAGGGCAGTTCACTATGGCTACACCTTC. The chain recombines TRBV6-5 with TRBJ1-2; D gene uncertain. The ends were cut back, 4 bases at V and 3 bases at J, with 12 bases in the middle. Germline V gene data show CDR1 as MNHEY and CDR2 as SVGAGI. CDR3 length: 14 residues.

The chain joins TRBV18 to TRBJ2-7; 10 bases line up with TRBD1. J lost 1 base, V lost 6 bases, and 0 bases had no gene match. Germline V CDR1 and CDR2: KGHSH, LQKENI. This CDR3 region has 13 residues. The CDR3 reads CASSGQGSYEQYF. Here the CDR3 DNA reads TGTGCCAGCTCGGGACAGGGGTCCTACGAGCAGTACTTC.

The chain combines TRBV10-3 with TRBJ1-3, with TRBD1 as a possible D gene (5 bases). With 7 bases removed from V and 2 bases from J, the gap between germline ends came to 12 bases. CDR3 length: 14 amino acids. Germline lookup yields CDR1 ENHRY and CDR2 SYGVKD. The CDR3 sequence: CAITRSRAGNTIYF. In DNA, the CDR3 is TGTGCCATCACTCGGTCCAGGGCTGGAAACACCATATATTTT.

The J gene is TRBJ1-2, the V gene TRBV10-3, with D possibly being TRBD1 (6 bases). Germline V gives CDR1 ENHRY, CDR2 SYGVKD. The length of the CDR3 is 14 residues. With 2 bases removed from V and 10 bases from J, the gap between germline ends came to 17 bases. CDR3: CAISEMAGVTIYTF. Here the CDR3 DNA reads TGTGCCATCAGTGAGATGGCAGGGGTTACGATCTACACCTTC.

The CDR3 here is CASSINRGTGELFF. CDR3 in DNA: TGTGCCAGCAGCATCAACAGGGGAACCGGGGAGCTGTTTTTT. The V call is TRBV7-9, the J call TRBJ2-2; 7 bases match TRBD1. This CDR3 has 14 residues. CDR1 is SEHNR and CDR2 is FQNEAQ in the germline V gene (reference sequence). The V and J ends lost 5 bases and 5 bases, in that order; junction bases with no gene match: 5.

The V and J genes are TRBV7-8 and TRBJ1-3; 7 bases match TRBD1. The trim removed 1 base at V and 2 bases at J, leaving 5 bases unmatched. The germline gives CDR1 SGHVS, CDR2 FQNEAQ. The CDR3 contains 16 residues. The CDR3 is CASSLEAGGAGNTIYF. In nucleotides, the CDR3 is TGTGCCAGCAGCTTAGAGGCAGGGGGAGCTGGAAACACCATATATTTT.

The gene calls are TRBV29-1 and TRBJ2-3, with TRBD1 identical over 9 bases. V shed 7 bases and J 3 bases; nucleotides not matched to a gene: 11. The CDR3 has 15 residues. The germline CDR1 and CDR2 sequences are SQVTM and ANQGSEA. CDR3 amino acids: CSASQTGGRTDTQYF. In DNA, the CDR3 is TGCAGCGCATCACAGACAGGGGGGAGGACAGATACGCAGTATTTT.

The chain is built from TRBV6-5 and TRBJ2-1; unclear D gene. Trimming took 0 bases from V and 9 from J, leaving 12 bases between them. From germline, CDR1 is MNHEY and CDR2 SVGAGI. This CDR3 region has 14 residues. The CDR3 reads CASSYSPEIPEQFF. The CDR3 coding sequence is TGTGCCAGCAGTTACTCCCCAGAAATCCCTGAGCAGTTCTTC.

J is TRBJ1-1 and V is TRBV2, with D possibly TRBD1 on 5 matching bases. The CDR3 covers 14 residues. Germline assignment: CDR1 SNHLY and CDR2 FYNNEI. The ends were cut back, 7 bases at V and 4 bases at J, with 16 bases in the middle. The CDR3 bases are TGTGCCAGCACCCCGGCCACAAGGGGCACTGAAGCTTTCTTT. Protein: CASTPATRGTEAFF.

This clone was observed a handful of times. The V gene is TRBV19, the J gene TRBJ2-7; 7 bases align to TRBD2. The CDR3 is 14 amino acids. Germline V gene data show CDR1 as LNHDA and CDR2 as SQIVND (reference sequence). V dropped 1 base and J dropped 6; count of bases not matched to a gene: 6. The CDR3 nucleotides are TGTGCCAGTAGTATAGTCTGGGAGGGGTCCGAGCAGTACTTC. Protein: CASSIVWEGSEQYF.

The gene calls are TRBV14 and TRBJ2-7, with D hard to call. Germline CDR1 and CDR2: SGHDN and FVKESK. The CDR3 has 17 amino acids. V dropped 0 bases and J dropped 3 bases, with 18 bases sitting between them. The CDR3 region is CASSQDLGVSNRYEQYF. The DNA for the CDR3 is TGTGCCAGCAGCCAAGATTTGGGCGTTTCCAACCGCTACGAGCAGTACTTC.

The gene calls are TRBV6-1 and TRBJ2-7; 10 bases line up with TRBD1. The CDR3 sequence is 14 residues long. Germline-derived CDR1 and CDR2 are MNHNS and SASEGT. J lost 3 bases, V lost 8 bases, and 7 bases had no gene match. The CDR3 sequence: CASRDRGGSYEQYF. The CDR3 nucleotides are TGTGCCAGCCGGGACAGGGGAGGGAGCTACGAGCAGTACTTC.

The rearrangement uses TRBV7-8 and TRBJ2-3; 10 positions match TRBD2. CDR3 length: 18 amino acids. Trimming cost V 5 bases and J 0 bases; bases outside gene matches: 11. Germline lookup yields CDR1 SGHVS and CDR2 FQNEAQ. The CDR3 coding sequence is TGTGCCAGCAGCACCGGACGAGCGGGGGGGCGGAGCACAGATACGCAGTATTTT. Translated, it gives CASSTGRAGGRSTDTQYF.

This chain connects TRBV5-1 to TRBJ2-1, with 14 bases aligning to TRBD2. The J segment lost 5 bases and the V segment lost 6 bases, leaving 4 bases of the junction unmatched. The CDR3 spans 15 residues. Germline CDR1 reads SGHRS; CDR2 reads YFSETQ. The DNA of the CDR3 is TGCGCCAGCAACGGACTAGCGGGAGGAAACAATGAGCAGTTCTTC. Translated, it gives CASNGLAGGNNEQFF.

V usage is TRBV14 and J usage is TRBJ1-3; D unclear. Germline V gene sequence: CDR1 SGHDN, CDR2 FVKESK. The CDR3 spans 15 residues. V was shortened by 0 bases and J by 4 bases, with 10 bases between the two germline ends. The CDR3 loop reads CASSQDLYRGNTIYF. The CDR3 nucleotides read TGTGCCAGCAGCCAAGATTTATACAGAGGAAACACCATATATTTT.

The rearrangement joins TRBV5-1 to TRBJ1-4; D is uncertain. Germline assignment: CDR1 SGHRS and CDR2 YFSETQ. Trimming cost V 4 bases and J 0 bases, with 10 bases left between them. This CDR3 has 15 amino acids. This CDR3 reads CASSLDSATNEKLFF. The CDR3 coding sequence is TGCGCCAGCAGCCTGGACTCTGCAACTAATGAAAAACTGTTTTTT.

The chain links TRBV7-2 to TRBJ1-1, with a tentative D call TRBD1 (5 bases). The length of the CDR3 is 13 residues. Germline assignment: CDR1 SGHTA and CDR2 FQGNSA. Trimming took off 1 base at V and 4 bases at J, with 7 bases between the two ends. The CDR3 nucleotides are TGTGCCAGCAGCTTAGAGGGGTCCACTGAAGCTTTCTTT. Translation: CASSLEGSTEAFF.

The chain carries TRBV6-4 and TRBJ2-1; TRBD2 aligns across 9 bases. Germline V CDR1 and CDR2: MRHNA, SNTAGT. This CDR3 has 18 residues. V gave up 4 bases and J gave up 1 base; unmatched junction bases: 11. The CDR3 sequence is CASSGWGREGISYNEQFF. The CDR3 DNA reads TGTGCCAGCAGTGGATGGGGGCGGGAGGGCATATCCTACAATGAGCAGTTCTTC.

The rearrangement joins TRBV29-1 to TRBJ2-7; TRBD1 aligns across 9 bases. V shed 6 bases and J 3 bases; nucleotides not matched to a gene: 6. Germline-derived CDR1 and CDR2 are SQVTM and ANQGSEA. The CDR3 loop spans 13 amino acids. The CDR3 region is CSVTGTGIYEQYF. The CDR3 coding sequence is TGCAGCGTAACCGGGACAGGGATCTACGAGCAGTACTTC.

The chain recombines TRBV5-5 with TRBJ2-7; 8 nucleotides agree with TRBD2. Germline-derived CDR1 and CDR2 are SGHKS and YYEKEE (reference sequence). J lost 3 bases, V lost 1 base, and 3 bases had no gene match. The CDR3 length is 14 residues. The CDR3 reads CASSLSSGFYEQYF. The CDR3 region has the DNA TGTGCCAGCAGCTTGTCTAGCGGGTTCTACGAGCAGTACTTC.

The V call is TRBV9, the J call TRBJ1-4, with 7 nucleotides matching TRBD1. CDR1 SGDLS and CDR2 YYNGEE come from the germline V gene. This CDR3 contains 15 residues. V gave up 3 bases and J gave up 0 bases; unmatched junction bases: 2. Written as DNA, the CDR3 is TGTGCCAGCAGCGGCGGACAGGCAACTAATGAAAAACTGTTTTTT. Residues: CASSGGQATNEKLFF.